This T cell receptor (beta chain) was sequenced during a study of naive and memory T cell subsets. The beta constant-region primer was an equimolar mix of two oligonucleotides covering TRBC1 and TRBC2. Ligated cDNA was amplified by four rounds of PCR with nested alpha and beta constant-region primers and SP2. The cDNA 3' end received a ligated single-stranded oligonucleotide carrying the SP2 primer and a 12-nucleotide UMI. TCRdb passed the UMI-ligation and nested PCR reads through MiXCR, listing each CDR3 protein once. Seen here are roughly 100,000 distinct CDR3 sequences, around 15% observed once, and the top ten hold 2.8%. To note about this clonotype: Its antigen is undetermined.

Germline V CDR1 and CDR2: SGHRS, YFSETQ. V was pared by 3 bases and J by 6 bases, with 15 bases between. CDR3 length: 14 amino acids. Whole-study results and caveats: Especially in CD8 cells, naive repertoires contained a few larger clonotypes, possibly CD45RA-re-expressing memory cells.

Sequencing was carried out using naive CD8+ T cells from blood. The TCR was taken from a human donor in good health. The rearrangement links TRBV5-1 to TRBJ1-1; a weak D match, TRBD1 (6 bases). The CDR3: CASSSAGYRAEAFF. The CDR3, as DNA: TGCGCCAGCAGCTCCGCGGGATACAGGGCTGAAGCTTTCTTT. Together with reference TRBV5-1 and TRBJ1-1, the CDR3 gives the full variable domain: KAGVTQTPRYLIKTRGQQVTLSCSPISGHRSVSWYQQTPGQGLQFLFEYFSETQRNKGNFPGRFSGRQFSNSRSEMNVSTLELGDSALYLCASSSAGYRAEAFFGQGTRLTVV.